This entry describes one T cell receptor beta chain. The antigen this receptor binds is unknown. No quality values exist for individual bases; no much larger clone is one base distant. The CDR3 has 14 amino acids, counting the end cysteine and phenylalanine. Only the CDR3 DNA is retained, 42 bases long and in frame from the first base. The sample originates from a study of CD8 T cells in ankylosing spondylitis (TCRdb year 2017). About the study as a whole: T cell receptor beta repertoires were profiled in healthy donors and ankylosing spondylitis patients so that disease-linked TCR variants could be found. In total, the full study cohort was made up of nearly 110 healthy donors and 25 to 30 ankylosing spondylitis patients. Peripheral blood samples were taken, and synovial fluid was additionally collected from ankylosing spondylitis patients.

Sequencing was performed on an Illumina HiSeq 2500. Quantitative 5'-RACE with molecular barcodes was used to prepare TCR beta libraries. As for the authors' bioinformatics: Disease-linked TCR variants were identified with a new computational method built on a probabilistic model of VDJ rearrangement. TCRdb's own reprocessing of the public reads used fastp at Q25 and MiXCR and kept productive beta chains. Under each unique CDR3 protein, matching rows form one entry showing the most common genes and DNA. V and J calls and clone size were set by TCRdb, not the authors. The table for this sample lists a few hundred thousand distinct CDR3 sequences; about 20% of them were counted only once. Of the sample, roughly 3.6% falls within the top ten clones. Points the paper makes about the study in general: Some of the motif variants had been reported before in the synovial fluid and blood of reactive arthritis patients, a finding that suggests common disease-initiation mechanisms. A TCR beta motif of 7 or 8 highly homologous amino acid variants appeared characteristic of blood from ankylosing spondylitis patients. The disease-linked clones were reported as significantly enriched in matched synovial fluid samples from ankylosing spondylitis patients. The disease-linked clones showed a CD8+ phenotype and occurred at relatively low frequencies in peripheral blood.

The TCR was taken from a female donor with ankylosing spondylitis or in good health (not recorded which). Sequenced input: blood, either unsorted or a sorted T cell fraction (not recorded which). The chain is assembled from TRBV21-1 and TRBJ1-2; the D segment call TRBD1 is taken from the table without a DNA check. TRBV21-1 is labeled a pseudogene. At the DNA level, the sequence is TGTGCCCCGTCAACCCCCACAGGGGGGGGAGGCTACACCTTC. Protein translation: CAPSTPTGGGGYTF.